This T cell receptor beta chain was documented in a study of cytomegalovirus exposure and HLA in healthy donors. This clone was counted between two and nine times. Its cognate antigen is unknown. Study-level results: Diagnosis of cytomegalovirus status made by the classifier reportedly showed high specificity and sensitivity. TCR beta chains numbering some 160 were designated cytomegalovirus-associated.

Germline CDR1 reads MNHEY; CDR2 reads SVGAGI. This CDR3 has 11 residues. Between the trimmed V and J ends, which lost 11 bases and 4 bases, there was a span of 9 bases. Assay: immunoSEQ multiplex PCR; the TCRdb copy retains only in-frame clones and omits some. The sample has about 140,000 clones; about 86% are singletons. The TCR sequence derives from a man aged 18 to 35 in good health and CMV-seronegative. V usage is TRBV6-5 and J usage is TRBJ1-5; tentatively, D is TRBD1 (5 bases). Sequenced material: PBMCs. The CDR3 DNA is TGTGCCGCCGGGGGGAATCAGCCCCAGCATTTT. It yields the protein CAAGGNQPQHF.